This passage covers 2 T cell receptor beta chains from one sample sequenced in a study of cytomegalovirus exposure and HLA in healthy donors. The study ran its PCR with 60 Vbeta and 13 Jbeta primers. Profiling relied on immunoSEQ multiplex PCR, and the TCRdb table lists in-frame clones only, not all of them. The sample records roughly 100,000 clones, over 55% being singletons. The sequenced sample was PBMCs. These receptors were obtained from a female donor in good health and CMV-seronegative.

In its sample, this clone was seen a few times. The chain has TRBV6-1 and TRBJ2-2; D perhaps matches TRBD2 (5 bases). Per the germline V gene, CDR1 is MNHNS and CDR2 is SASEGT. The CDR3 runs to 14 residues. Trimming took off 7 bases at V and 5 bases at J, with 14 bases between the two ends. As DNA, the CDR3 is TGTGCCAGCACGGAGGCCCCGTGGACCGGGGAGCTGTTTTTT. This sequence encodes CASTEAPWTGELFF.

This clone is a singleton in its sample. The chain links TRBV14 to TRBJ2-5, with 9 bases that match TRBD2. This CDR3 spans 17 amino acids. Germline lookup yields CDR1 SGHDN and CDR2 FVKESK. V gave up 5 bases and J gave up 1 base; unmatched junction bases: 11. In DNA, the CDR3 is TGTGCCAGCAGCAGATCCTGGACTAGCGACGTCCAAGAGACCCAGTACTTC. Its translation: CASSRSWTSDVQETQYF.